These 6 T cell receptor beta chains were all obtained from the same sample, sequenced in a study of cytomegalovirus exposure and HLA in healthy donors. The PCR contained 60 Vbeta and 13 Jbeta primers. Generated by immunoSEQ multiplex PCR, the TCRdb table keeps only in-frame clones and is missing some. Of 150,000 to 200,000 clones in the sample, under 90% are singletons; the top ten hold 1.9%. Sequencing used PBMCs. All receptors come from a man aged 18 to 30 in good health and CMV-seronegative.

This sequence joins TRBV11-2 and TRBJ1-5; no firm D call. Germline loops: CDR1 SGHAT, CDR2 FQNNGV. The CDR3 has 13 amino acids. The germline V and J ends were trimmed by 5 bases and 6 bases, with 11 bases remaining between them. The CDR3 loop reads CASSLSRSQPQHF. CDR3 DNA: TGTGCCAGCAGCCTCTCTAGGAGTCAGCCCCAGCATTTT.

The genes are TRBV29-1 and TRBJ2-2; a weak D match, TRBD2 (7 bases). Germline V gene lookup returns CDR1 SQVTM and CDR2 ANQGSEA. The CDR3 runs to 15 residues. Between the trimmed V and J ends, which lost 2 bases and 2 bases, there was a span of 12 bases. The CDR3 DNA reads TGCAGCGTTGAACGGGGGGCACCTAACACCGGGGAGCTGTTTTTT. Protein sequence: CSVERGAPNTGELFF.

The genes are TRBV7-6 and TRBJ1-1, with D maybe TRBD1 (6 bases). The germline V gene encodes CDR1 SGHVS and CDR2 FNYEAQ. V was trimmed by 4 bases and J by 4 bases, leaving 13 bases between them. The CDR3 length is 14 residues. CDR3: CASSSSGAITEAFF. DNA for the CDR3: TGTGCCAGCAGCTCATCAGGGGCGATCACTGAAGCTTTCTTT.

This CDR3 is CASSLLGAGGDQETQYF. CDR3 nucleotide sequence: TGTGCCAGCAGCTTATTAGGAGCGGGAGGCGATCAAGAGACCCAGTACTTC. The rearrangement joins TRBV7-8 to TRBJ2-5, with TRBD2 matching over 9 bases. There are 17 residues in the CDR3. V gave up 2 bases and J gave up 2 bases; unmatched junction bases: 9. The germline V gene has CDR1 SGHVS and CDR2 FQNEAQ.

The chain recombines TRBV28 with TRBJ2-7; tentative D call: TRBD1 (6 bases). CDR1 and CDR2 from the germline V gene are MDHEN and SYDVKM. V gave up 6 bases and J gave up 7 bases, with 19 bases separating them. This CDR3 comprises 14 residues. The CDR3 nucleotides are TGTGCCAGCAGACCAGGGGCCGCCCAGAGGGAGCAGTACTTC. Its translation: CASRPGAAQREQYF.

The J gene is TRBJ2-7, the V gene TRBV27; TRBD1 is a possible D gene (6 bases). This CDR3 contains 13 residues. Germline CDR1 reads MNHEY; CDR2 reads SMNVEV (reference sequence). V was shortened by 5 bases and J by 5 bases, with 13 bases between the two germline ends. CDR3: CASSPDSWNEQYF. In DNA form, the CDR3 reads TGTGCCAGCAGTCCGGACAGTTGGAACGAGCAGTACTTC.